These 27 T cell receptor beta chains came from one sample sequenced in a study of blood T cells in healthy people across ages. Using a J-beta primer mix together with a sample-barcoded 5' primer, a second PCR was run for about 6 to 11 cycles. TCRdb processed the 5' RACE reads anew with MiXCR; each CDR3 protein has one entry. Of 1,500,000 or so distinct CDR3 sequences detected, around 59% appear once; the ten largest clones hold 6.5% to 8%. The sequenced sample consisted of blood. All receptors come from a man aged 18 to 29 in good health.

This rearrangement joins TRBV7-2 to TRBJ2-5; 7 bases agree with TRBD2. The CDR3 length is 15 residues. The V gene's germline CDR1 is SGHTA and CDR2 FQGNSA. V lost 2 bases, J lost 3 bases, and 6 bases stayed unmatched. The CDR3 nucleotides are TGTGCCAGCAGCTTATTTGCTAGCGGAGAAGAGACCCAGTACTTC. Translating gives CASSLFASGEETQYF.

This clonotype was detected a few times. The rearrangement uses TRBV15 and TRBJ1-4; D remains unclear. V was trimmed by 1 base and J by 6 bases, leaving 15 bases between them. This CDR3 contains 16 residues. CDR1 and CDR2 (germline): LNHNV, YYDKDF (reference sequence). CDR3 nucleotides: TGTGCCACCAGCAGAGTAGATATCGCTGGCGATGAAAAACTGTTTTTT. It translates to CATSRVDIAGDEKLFF. Drawing the rest from reference TRBV15 and TRBJ1-4, the complete variable domain is DAMVIQNPRYQVTQFGKPVTLSCSQTLNHNVMYWYQQKSSQAPKLLFHYYDKDFNNEADTPDNFQSRRPNTSFCFLDIRSPGLGDTAMYLCATSRVDIAGDEKLFFGSGTQLSVL.

The chain recombines TRBV9 with TRBJ2-5; TRBD2 matches at 9 bases. The CDR3 loop spans 15 amino acids. The germline V gene has CDR1 SGDLS and CDR2 YYNGEE. With V trimmed by 1 base and J by 4 bases, 5 bases remained unmatched. The DNA of the CDR3 is TGTGCCAGCAGCGTAAGGCTAGCGGGGTCAGAGACCCAGTACTTC. This encodes CASSVRLAGSETQYF.

The rearrangement links TRBV6-2 or TRBV6-3 to TRBJ2-7; D ambiguous. This CDR3 contains 15 residues. The V gene's germline CDR1 is MNHEY and CDR2 SVGEGT. With 0 bases removed from V and 2 bases from J, the gap between germline ends came to 11 bases. In nucleotides, the CDR3 is TGTGCCAGCAGTTACTCGACGGTCAGTCCCTACGAGCAGTACTTC. It is translated as CASSYSTVSPYEQYF.

The chain has TRBV4-2 and TRBJ2-5; the match to TRBD1 covers 9 bases. The J call may be mistaken, given a closer DNA end match to TRBJ2-7. CDR3 length: 14 amino acids. Germline V gene lookup returns CDR1 LGHNA and CDR2 YNFKEQ. The CDR3 loop is CASSQEDRGVEQYF. Here the CDR3 DNA reads TGTGCCAGCAGCCAAGAGGACAGGGGAGTCGAGCAGTACTTC.

The V and J genes are TRBV29-1 and TRBJ2-7, with TRBD1 as a possible D gene (8 bases). V lost 5 bases to trimming and J lost 6 bases, with 17 bases between them. The CDR3 runs to 13 residues. CDR1 is SQVTM, CDR2 ANQGSEA, per germline. CDR3 sequence: CSVSLDREGEQYF. CDR3 sequence (DNA): TGCAGCGTTAGTCTGGACAGGGAGGGCGAGCAGTACTTC.

This chain joins TRBV3-1 and TRBJ2-5; tentatively, D is TRBD1 or TRBD2 (5 bases each). This CDR3 region has 14 residues. Trimming left V 3 bases short and J 5 bases short, with 13 bases between. Germline CDR1 is LGHDT and CDR2 is YNNKEL (reference sequence). CDR3 nucleotide sequence: TGTGCCAGCAGCCAGGGGGATGGCAGGGAGACCCAGTACTTC. Its translation: CASSQGDGRETQYF.

V is TRBV2 and J is TRBJ2-1; a possible D gene is TRBD1 (5 bases). The V gene lost 7 bases and the J gene lost 8 bases, with 18 bases spanning the gap. This CDR3 contains 14 residues. From germline, CDR1 is SNHLY and CDR2 FYNNEI. The CDR3 DNA is TGTGCCAGCACTCCCAGGGTGGCTCGGGATGAGCAGTTCTTC. Amino acid sequence: CASTPRVARDEQFF.

The chain employs TRBV4-3 and TRBJ2-3; 7 bases fit TRBD2. Germline-derived CDR1 and CDR2 are LGHNA and YSLEER. V lost 1 base to trimming and J lost 3 bases; unmatched junction nucleotides: 4. The CDR3 contains 15 residues. This chain's CDR3 is CASSQAAGTTDTQYF. CDR3 nucleotide sequence: TGCGCCAGCAGCCAAGCAGCGGGGACTACAGATACGCAGTATTTT.

This clonotype was recorded a few times. The chain is built from TRBV29-1 and TRBJ2-7; the D is unclear. Germline V gives CDR1 SQVTM, CDR2 ANQGSEA. The CDR3 is 14 amino acids. Trimming cost V 1 base and J 1 base, with 11 bases left between them. The CDR3 DNA follows: TGCAGCGTTGAAGGCACGGAAGATTCCTACGAGCAGTACTTC. Encoded protein: CSVEGTEDSYEQYF.

V is TRBV7-2 and J is TRBJ2-3; perhaps TRBD1 as D (6 bases). V lost 1 base to trimming and J lost 0 bases, with 14 bases between them. This CDR3 spans 17 amino acids. The germline gives CDR1 SGHTA, CDR2 FQGNSA. The CDR3 sequence is CASSLEGTPSSTDTQYF. CDR3 DNA sequence: TGTGCCAGCAGCTTAGAGGGGACACCGTCTAGCACAGATACGCAGTATTTT. The variable domain in full, with the rest retrieved from reference TRBV7-2 and TRBJ2-3, is GAGVSQSPSNKVTEKGKDVELRCDPISGHTALYWYRQSLGQGLEFLIYFQGNSAPDKSGLPSDRFSAERTGGSVSTLTIQRTQQEDSAVYLCASSLEGTPSSTDTQYFGPGTRLTVL.

CDR3 sequence: CASIVDRAAKNIQYF. In DNA form, the CDR3 reads TGCGCCAGCATTGTGGACAGGGCAGCCAAAAACATTCAGTACTTC. This chain uses TRBV10-2 with TRBJ2-4, with 8 bases aligning to TRBD1. The V and J ends lost 7 bases and 0 bases, in that order; junction bases with no gene match: 5. CDR3 length equals 15 residues. Germline CDR1 WSHSY, CDR2 SAAADI.

This chain joins TRBV10-3 and TRBJ1-3, with 9 bases aligning to TRBD1. Germline assignment: CDR1 ENHRY and CDR2 SYGVKD. After removal of 11 bases from V and 0 bases from J, the junction contained 14 bases not matched to a gene. The CDR3 totals 17 residues. The CDR3: CAGSGTGRASSGNTIYF. The CDR3 DNA sequence: TGTGCCGGGTCCGGGACAGGGAGGGCGTCCTCTGGAAACACCATATATTTT.

This clonotype was seen repeatedly, ten times or more. The CDR3 spells CASSAGTTYEQYF. The CDR3 DNA sequence: TGTGCCAGCAGTGCAGGAACTACCTACGAGCAGTACTTC. The chain recombines TRBV6-6 with TRBJ2-7, with no clear D. This CDR3 is built from 13 residues. Germline V CDR1 and CDR2: MNHNY, SVGAGI (reference sequence). Trimming took 5 bases from V and 2 from J, leaving 10 bases between them.

This chain joins TRBV5-6 and TRBJ2-7; D might be TRBD1 (6 bases). CDR1 SGHDT and CDR2 YYEEEE come from the germline V gene. Between the trimmed V and J ends, which lost 0 bases and 5 bases, there was a span of 12 bases. This CDR3 comprises 14 residues. CDR3 residues: CASSLGDRSHEQYF. The CDR3, as DNA: TGTGCCAGCAGCTTGGGTGACAGGAGCCACGAGCAGTACTTC.

This chain uses TRBV4-3 with TRBJ2-7, with 7 bases aligning to TRBD1. Germline V gene lookup returns CDR1 LGHNA and CDR2 YSLEER. J gave up 7 bases and V 4 bases, and 16 bases lay outside the gene matches. CDR3 length: 16 residues. CDR3 protein: CASSRDRDGSYNEQYF. As DNA, the CDR3 is TGCGCCAGCAGCCGCGACAGGGATGGCTCCTACAATGAGCAGTACTTC.

This chain uses TRBV4-1 with TRBJ2-1; D perhaps matches TRBD1 (6 bases). The V and J ends lost 4 bases and 6 bases respectively, with 13 bases between them. The CDR3 length is 14 residues. The V gene's germline CDR1 is MGHRA and CDR2 YSYEKL. CDR3 residues: CASSPTGHLNEQFF. The CDR3 bases are TGCGCCAGCAGCCCAACGGGACATCTCAATGAGCAGTTCTTC.

The genes are TRBV14 and TRBJ2-7; TRBD2 agrees at 7 bases. The CDR3 contains 14 residues. Germline-derived CDR1 and CDR2 are SGHDN and FVKESK. Germline trimming cut 1 base from V and 6 bases from J; bases unmatched to any gene: 6. The CDR3 here is CASSQGRLAGEQYF. The CDR3, as DNA: TGTGCCAGCAGCCAAGGCCGACTAGCCGGCGAGCAGTACTTC.

The chain carries TRBV27 and TRBJ2-1; no clear D gene. This CDR3 has 17 residues. Germline loops: CDR1 MNHEY, CDR2 SMNVEV (reference sequence). Trimming left V 2 bases short and J 2 bases short, with 16 bases between. The CDR3 loop reads CASSLRAWDPAYNEQFF. The CDR3 nucleotides read TGTGCCAGCAGTTTAAGGGCGTGGGATCCTGCCTACAATGAGCAGTTCTTC.

This chain uses TRBV4-1 with TRBJ2-3, with D uncertain. CDR1 and CDR2 from the germline V gene are MGHRA and YSYEKL. The V end lost 3 bases, the J end lost 0 bases, and 16 bases lay between the germline ends. This CDR3 region has 17 residues. The CDR3 nucleotides are TGCGCCAGCAGCCAGGGCCCGACCCAGTCTAGCACAGATACGCAGTATTTT. This codes for CASSQGPTQSSTDTQYF.

The chain recombines TRBV13 with TRBJ2-3, with D perhaps given as TRBD1 or TRBD2 (5 bases each). Trimming left V 7 bases short and J 4 bases short, with 12 bases between. Per germline, CDR1 PRHDT and CDR2 FYEKMQ (reference sequence). This CDR3 comprises 13 residues. The CDR3: CASTLEGPDTQYF. CDR3 nucleotide sequence: TGTGCCAGCACCCTAGAGGGACCAGATACGCAGTATTTT.

The J gene is TRBJ2-5, the V gene TRBV6-5; TRBD2 agrees at 8 bases. This CDR3 is 15 amino acids long. V shed 0 bases and J 2 bases; nucleotides not matched to a gene: 2. CDR1 and CDR2 from the germline V gene are MNHEY and SVGAGI. CDR3 sequence reads: CASSYSSGGQETQYF. In DNA, the CDR3 is TGTGCCAGCAGTTACTCGAGCGGGGGACAAGAGACCCAGTACTTC.

Concerning this clonotype: The junction does not match germline at one end; this may be a read error. V and J are TRBV27 and TRBJ2-1, with 14 nucleotides matching TRBD2. Per the germline V gene, CDR1 is MNHEY and CDR2 is SMNVEV (reference sequence). The CDR3 spans 14 residues. The CDR3 DNA follows: TGTGCCACCTCAGGACTAGCGGGGGGTAATGGGCAGTTCTTC. Encoded protein: CATSGLAGGNGQFF.

The rearrangement uses TRBV20-1 and TRBJ2-5, with D perhaps TRBD1 or TRBD2 (5 bases each). The germline V gene has CDR1 DFQATT and CDR2 SNEGSKA (reference sequence). V lost 1 base to trimming and J lost 4 bases, with 10 bases between them. CDR3 length: 13 amino acids. The CDR3 sequence: CSARAPGGETQYF. CDR3 DNA: TGCAGTGCTAGAGCTCCTGGGGGAGAGACCCAGTACTTC.

The chain carries TRBV6-5 and TRBJ2-3, with D unclear. CDR1 is MNHEY, CDR2 SVGAGI, per germline. Trimming removed 2 bases at V and 2 bases at J, with 11 bases between. This CDR3 region has 15 residues. This CDR3 reads CASSYIRQDTDTQYF. The CDR3 DNA reads as TGTGCCAGCAGTTACATCAGGCAAGACACAGATACGCAGTATTTT.

The CDR3 coding sequence is TGTGCCAGCAGCCACCCGACTAGCGGGGCCAACAATGAGCAGTTCTTC. It encodes CASSHPTSGANNEQFF. The chain is built from TRBV28 and TRBJ2-1, with 11 bases lining up with TRBD2. The CDR3 contains 16 residues. Trimming at V came to 6 bases and at J to 5 bases, leaving 9 bases not matched to a gene. Germline loops: CDR1 MDHEN, CDR2 SYDVKM.

This clonotype was picked up a small number of times. The chain employs TRBV12-3 or TRBV12-4 and TRBJ2-7, with 8 bases lining up with TRBD1. The V gene end was trimmed by 5 bases and the J gene end by 0 bases; junction bases not matched to a gene: 9. This CDR3 has 16 amino acids. The CDR3 DNA follows: TGTGCCAGCAGTCCCCGGACAGGGAGAGACTCCTACGAGCAGTACTTC. This encodes CASSPRTGRDSYEQYF.